This T cell receptor beta chain was captured in a study of beta chain features in type 1 diabetes. CDR1 SGHRS and CDR2 YFSETQ come from the germline V gene. The CDR3 runs to 14 residues. V shed 4 bases and J 7 bases; nucleotides not matched to a gene: 10. Findings of the study overall: TCRB rearrangement may or may not be influenced by HLA type; here this remained unresolved.

As every portion of the isolated RNA was reverse transcribed, the sequencing read expressed TCRB transcripts. TCRdb keeps only in-frame clones here, not all; method: immunoSEQ multiplex PCR. This sample carries around 150,000 clones, roughly 8% of them seen once, and the ten largest clones take 0.55% to 0.65%. A few counts support this clone. Antigen specificity is unknown. The sequence was obtained from a young man in good health. The sequenced sample consisted of central memory CD4+ T cells from blood. The chain is built from TRBV5-1 and TRBJ2-7; 8 nucleotides match TRBD2. The CDR3 DNA reads TGCGCCAGCAGCCCCGGGACTTCGGGGGGGGAGCAGTACTTC. Protein: CASSPGTSGGEQYF.